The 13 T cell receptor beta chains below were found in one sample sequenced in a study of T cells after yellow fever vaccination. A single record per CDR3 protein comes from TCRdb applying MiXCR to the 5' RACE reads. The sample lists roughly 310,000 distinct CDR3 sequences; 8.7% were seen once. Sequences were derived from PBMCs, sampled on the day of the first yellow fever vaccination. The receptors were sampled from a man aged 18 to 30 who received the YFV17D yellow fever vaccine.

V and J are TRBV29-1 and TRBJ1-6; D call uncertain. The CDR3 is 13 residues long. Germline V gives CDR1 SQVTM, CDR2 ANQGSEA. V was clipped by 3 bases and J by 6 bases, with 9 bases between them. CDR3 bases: TGCAGCGTTGAGGAGACATCTAATTCACCCCTCCACTTT. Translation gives CSVEETSNSPLHF.

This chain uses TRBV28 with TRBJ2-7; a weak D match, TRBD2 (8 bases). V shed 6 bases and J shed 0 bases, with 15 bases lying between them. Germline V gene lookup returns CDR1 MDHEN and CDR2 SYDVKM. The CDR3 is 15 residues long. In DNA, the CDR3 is TGTGCCAGCAGGCCGGGGGGGACAGCCTCCTACGAGCAGTACGTC. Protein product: CASRPGGTASYEQYV.

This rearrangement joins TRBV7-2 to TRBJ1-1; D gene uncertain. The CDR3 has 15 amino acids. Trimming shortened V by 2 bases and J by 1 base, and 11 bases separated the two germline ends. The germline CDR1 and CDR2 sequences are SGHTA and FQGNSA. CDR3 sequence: CASSLWGAANTEAFF. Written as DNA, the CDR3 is TGTGCCAGCAGCTTATGGGGTGCGGCGAACACTGAAGCTTTCTTT.

This CDR3 reads CSARDQALQETQYF. The CDR3 DNA is TGCAGTGCTAGAGATCAAGCGCTCCAAGAGACCCAGTACTTC. The chain joins TRBV20-1 to TRBJ2-5; D call uncertain. This CDR3 has 14 amino acids. V was trimmed by 0 bases and J by 1 base, leaving 9 bases between them. Germline V CDR1 and CDR2: DFQATT, SNEGSKA (reference sequence).

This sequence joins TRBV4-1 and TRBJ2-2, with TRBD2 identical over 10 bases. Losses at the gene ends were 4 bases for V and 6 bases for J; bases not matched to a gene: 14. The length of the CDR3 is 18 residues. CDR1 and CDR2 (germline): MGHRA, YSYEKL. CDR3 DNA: TGCGCCAGCAGCCCCCAGGGAACTAGCGGGACACCTTCCGGGGAGCTGTTTTTT. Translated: CASSPQGTSGTPSGELFF.

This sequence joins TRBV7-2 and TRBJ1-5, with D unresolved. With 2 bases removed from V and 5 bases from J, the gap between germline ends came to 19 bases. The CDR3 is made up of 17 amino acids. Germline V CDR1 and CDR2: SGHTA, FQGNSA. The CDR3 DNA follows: TGTGCCAGCAGCTTATCGACTTCCCGGGAAAGGGATCAGCCCCAGCATTTT. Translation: CASSLSTSRERDQPQHF.

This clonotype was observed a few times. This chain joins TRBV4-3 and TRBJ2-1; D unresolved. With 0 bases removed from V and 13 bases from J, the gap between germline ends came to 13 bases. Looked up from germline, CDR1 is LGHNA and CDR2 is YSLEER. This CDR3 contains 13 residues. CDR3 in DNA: TGCGCCAGCAGCCAAGATTCCGGTTGGCGTCAGTTCTTC. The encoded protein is CASSQDSGWRQFF.

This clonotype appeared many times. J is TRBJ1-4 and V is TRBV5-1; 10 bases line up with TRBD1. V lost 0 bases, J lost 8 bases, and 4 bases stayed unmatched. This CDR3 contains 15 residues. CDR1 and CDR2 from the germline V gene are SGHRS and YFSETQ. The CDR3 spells CASSLAGTGEEKLFF. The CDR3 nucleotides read TGCGCCAGCAGCTTGGCAGGGACAGGGGAAGAAAAACTGTTTTTT. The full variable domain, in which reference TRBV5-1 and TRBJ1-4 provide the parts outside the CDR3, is KAGVTQTPRYLIKTRGQQVTLSCSPISGHRSVSWYQQTPGQGLQFLFEYFSETQRNKGNFPGRFSGRQFSNSRSEMNVSTLELGDSALYLCASSLAGTGEEKLFFGSGTQLSVL.

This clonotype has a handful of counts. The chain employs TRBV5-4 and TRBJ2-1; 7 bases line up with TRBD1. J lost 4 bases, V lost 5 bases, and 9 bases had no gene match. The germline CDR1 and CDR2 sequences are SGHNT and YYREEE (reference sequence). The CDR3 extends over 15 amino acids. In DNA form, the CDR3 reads TGTGCCAGCAGATCTGACAGGGCCACTTACAATGAGCAGTTCTTC. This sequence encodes CASRSDRATYNEQFF.

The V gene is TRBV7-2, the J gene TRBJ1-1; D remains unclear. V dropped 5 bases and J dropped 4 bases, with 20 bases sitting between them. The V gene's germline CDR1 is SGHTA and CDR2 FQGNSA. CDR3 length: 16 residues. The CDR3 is CASSPTVMRRGTEAFF. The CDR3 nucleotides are TGTGCCAGCAGCCCTACCGTGATGCGGCGGGGCACTGAAGCTTTCTTT.

In DNA, the CDR3 is TGCGCCAGCAGCCAAGACAGACAGGGAAGCTATAATTCACCCCTCCACTTT. Protein sequence: CASSQDRQGSYNSPLHF. The rearrangement links TRBV4-1 to TRBJ1-6; 7 nucleotides align to TRBD1. The CDR3 has 17 residues. Unmatched junction bases numbered 5, after V lost 0 bases and J lost 3 bases. Looked up from germline, CDR1 is MGHRA and CDR2 is YSYEKL.

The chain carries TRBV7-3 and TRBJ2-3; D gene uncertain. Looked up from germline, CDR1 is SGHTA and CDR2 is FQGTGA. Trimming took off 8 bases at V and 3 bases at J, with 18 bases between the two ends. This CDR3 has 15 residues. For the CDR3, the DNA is TGTGCCAGCGGGCCGGGTAGGGTCAGTACAGATACGCAGTATTTT. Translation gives CASGPGRVSTDTQYF.

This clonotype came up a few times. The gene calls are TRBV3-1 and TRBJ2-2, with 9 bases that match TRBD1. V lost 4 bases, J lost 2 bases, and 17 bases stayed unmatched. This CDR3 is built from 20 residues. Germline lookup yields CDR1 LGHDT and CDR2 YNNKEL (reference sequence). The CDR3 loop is CASSRQDSFGQGQNTGELFF. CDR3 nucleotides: TGTGCCAGCAGCCGCCAAGACTCCTTCGGACAGGGGCAAAACACCGGGGAGCTGTTTTTT.